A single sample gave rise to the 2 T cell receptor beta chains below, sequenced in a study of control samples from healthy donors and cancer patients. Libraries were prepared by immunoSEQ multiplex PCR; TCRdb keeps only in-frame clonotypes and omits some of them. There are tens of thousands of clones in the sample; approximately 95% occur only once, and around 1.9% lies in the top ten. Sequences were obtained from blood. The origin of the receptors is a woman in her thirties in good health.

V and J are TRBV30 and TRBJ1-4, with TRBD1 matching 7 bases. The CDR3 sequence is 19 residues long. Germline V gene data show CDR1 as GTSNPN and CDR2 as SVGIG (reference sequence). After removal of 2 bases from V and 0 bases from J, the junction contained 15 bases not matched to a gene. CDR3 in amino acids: CAWSIGTVLGGATNEKLFF. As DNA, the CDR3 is TGTGCCTGGAGTATAGGGACAGTCCTTGGAGGGGCAACTAATGAAAAACTGTTTTTT.

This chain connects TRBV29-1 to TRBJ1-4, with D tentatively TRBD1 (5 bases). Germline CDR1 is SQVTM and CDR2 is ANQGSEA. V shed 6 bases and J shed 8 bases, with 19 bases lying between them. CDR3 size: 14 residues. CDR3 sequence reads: CSVEGLTGGEKLFF. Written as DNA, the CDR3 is TGCAGCGTCGAGGGGTTGACGGGAGGAGAAAAACTGTTTTTT.